This is a list of T cell receptor beta chains from one sample in a study of spatial heterogeneity in lung cancer. MiXCR, run by TCRdb on the 5' RACE reads, gives a single entry per CDR3 protein. This table has about 85,000 distinct CDR3 sequences, 15% to 20% appearing once. Sequences were derived from PBMCs, sampled at surgery. Every receptor here comes from a male donor with early-stage non-small cell lung cancer. CDR3s include the opening cysteine and the closing phenylalanine or tryptophan. A D gene is named only where the DNA matches it firmly. The listing skips clone size in some rows; elsewhere it reads once, few, many or a size class.

j_call	d_call	v_call	clone_size	cdr3_nt	cdr3_aa
TRBJ2-6	NA	TRBV7-9	few	TGTGCCAGCAGCTTAGGCGGGGGACACAAAACTGGGGCCAACGTCCTGACTTTC	CASSLGGGHKTGANVLTF
TRBJ2-3	NA	TRBV5-1	NA	TGCGCCAGCAGCTTGGTACGGGGCAGGACGACTAGCACAGATACGCAGTATTTT	CASSLVRGRTTSTDTQYF
TRBJ1-4	NA	TRBV7-2	few	TGTGCCAGCAGCTTGCACAGTAGCGAAAAACTGTTTTTT	CASSLHSSEKLFF
TRBJ2-7	NA	TRBV2	NA	TGTGCCAGCCGGCAGTTATCCTACGAGCAGTACTTC	CASRQLSYEQYF
TRBJ2-2	TRBD2	TRBV9	NA	TGTGCCAGCAGCTTCCCAGCGGGAGGTACCGGGGAGCTGTTTTTT	CASSFPAGGTGELFF
TRBJ2-5	NA	TRBV28	few	TGTGCCAGCAGCTACCCCACGGGGATCCTACAAGAGACCCAGTACTTC	CASSYPTGILQETQYF
TRBJ1-1	NA	TRBV29-1	many	TGCAGCGTCCGAGCCGGAGAGATGAACACTGAAGCTTTCTTT	CSVRAGEMNTEAFF
TRBJ1-4	NA	TRBV6-2/TRBV6-3	NA	TGTGCCAGCAGTTACGGGCCAGGGAAGATGAATGAAAAACTGTTTTTT	CASSYGPGKMNEKLFF
TRBJ2-1	NA	TRBV7-6	NA	TGTGCCAGCAGCCCGACGGCCAGCTCCTACAATGAGCAGTTCTTC	CASSPTASSYNEQFF
TRBJ2-2	NA	TRBV12-3/TRBV12-4	NA	TGTGCCAGCACTGGGACTTCTGACTTTAGGGAGCTGTTTTTT	CASTGTSDFRELFF
TRBJ2-7	NA	TRBV27	few	TGTGCCAGCAGTCAAACACAAGACTTC	CASSQTQDF
TRBJ2-7	TRBD1	TRBV12-3/TRBV12-4	NA	TGTGCCAGCAGTTCCTGGGACAGAGAGCAGTACTTC	CASSSWDREQYF
TRBJ1-3	TRBD1	TRBV9	NA	TGTGCCAGCAGCGTAGCTGGGGGGACAGGTCCTGGAAACACCATATATTTT	CASSVAGGTGPGNTIYF
TRBJ1-1	NA	TRBV7-3	NA	TGTGCCAGCAAGGGAAATATGAACACTGAAGCTTTCTTT	CASKGNMNTEAFF
TRBJ2-7	TRBD2	TRBV9	NA	TGTGCCAGCAGCGTATCAGCTAGCGGGACCTACGAGCAGTACTTC	CASSVSASGTYEQYF
TRBJ2-5	NA	TRBV2	many	TGTGCCAGCAGGAGGGACGGCGGAGAGACCCAGTACTTC	CASRRDGGETQYF
TRBJ1-5	NA	TRBV6-6	NA	TGTGCCAGCACCTCGGGGGAACAAACGGGGCCCCAGCATTTT	CASTSGEQTGPQHF
TRBJ2-1	NA	TRBV6-4	NA	TGTGCCAGCAGTGGGACAGTATACAATGAGCAGTTCTTC	CASSGTVYNEQFF
TRBJ2-5	NA	TRBV24-1	NA	TGTGCCACCAGTGACCCCACAGGGCTCGAGACCCAGTACTTC	CATSDPTGLETQYF
TRBJ1-1	NA	TRBV28	many	TGTGCCAGCTTGGGCTACGGCAGCCAAAAAGCTTTCTTT	CASLGYGSQKAFF
TRBJ2-7	NA	TRBV7-2	NA	TGTGCCAGCAGCTTAGGCCCTGGGCGAGAGCAGTACTTC	CASSLGPGREQYF
TRBJ2-1	NA	TRBV9	few	TGTGCCAGCGGAGGCTCCTACAATGAGCAGTTCTTC	CASGGSYNEQFF
TRBJ2-3	TRBD2	TRBV5-4	few	TGTGCCAGCAGCTTGTTTTCTAGCGGAGATACGCAGTATTTT	CASSLFSSGDTQYF
TRBJ1-2	NA	TRBV28	NA	TGTGCCAGCACCCCTTTGGGGCAGGGGACTCGAAACTATGGCTACACCTTC	CASTPLGQGTRNYGYTF
TRBJ2-5	TRBD2	TRBV19	NA	TGTGCCAGTAGTACTAGCGGGAGAGAGACCCAGTACTTC	CASSTSGRETQYF
TRBJ2-5	NA	TRBV7-9	many	TGTGCCAGCAGCTTCGACTCCCTAGGGGAGACCCAGTACTTC	CASSFDSLGETQYF
TRBJ1-6	TRBD1	TRBV7-2	NA	TGTGCCAGCAGCCTCTCTTCGGGACAGGCAACTTCACCCCTCCACTTT	CASSLSSGQATSPLHF
TRBJ2-3	NA	TRBV7-8	few	TGTGCCAGCAGCTCCAACAACGACGGTACGCAGTATTTT	CASSSNNDGTQYF
TRBJ2-6	NA	TRBV2	NA	TGTGCCAGTCAAGAGGGGACATCTGGGGCCAACGTCCTGACTTTC	CASQEGTSGANVLTF
TRBJ2-7	TRBD1	TRBV3-1	few	TGTGCCAGCAGCCATTTCGGACAGGGAAGTTCCTACGAGCAGTACTTC	CASSHFGQGSSYEQYF
TRBJ1-1	TRBD1	TRBV5-1	many	TGCGCCAGCAGTTTCGGAACAGGGGCCCTGGACACTGAAGCTTTCTTT	CASSFGTGALDTEAFF
TRBJ1-1	TRBD1	TRBV6-6	NA	TGTGCCAGCAAATCACAGGGGCGAAGGGATGAAGCTTTCTTT	CASKSQGRRDEAFF
TRBJ1-1	NA	TRBV6-2/TRBV6-3	NA	TGTGCCAGCATCGCTGGGGGGCTATGGAGCGGAGCTTTCTTT	CASIAGGLWSGAFF
TRBJ1-6	NA	TRBV3-1	many	TGTGCCAGCAAAGTGGACTCCTATAATTCACCCCTCCACTTT	CASKVDSYNSPLHF